These 3 T cell receptor beta chains originate from one sample sequenced in a study of blood T cell repertoires in COVID-19. This table comes from immunoSEQ multiplex PCR, and its TCRdb copy is limited to in-frame clones, with some not included. The sample contains about 97,000 clones, around 87% of which appear only once. What was sequenced was peripheral blood. The source of these receptors is a man aged 50-59 years with active or convalescent COVID-19.

The genes are TRBV23-1 and TRBJ2-7; D is uncertain. TRBV23-1 is sorted into the ORF group, with uncertain function. This CDR3 has 11 residues. Deletions cut 2 bases from V and 5 bases from J, with 4 bases between. CDR3 loop: CASSQQNEQYV. The CDR3 region has the DNA TGCGCCAGCAGTCAACAGAACGAGCAGTACGTC.

As to this clone: Other nucleotide sequences in the sample specify the same CDR3. Written as DNA, the CDR3 is TGCGCCAGCAGCCCGACAGGGGCAACTAATGAAAAACTGTTTTTT. This sequence encodes CASSPTGATNEKLFF. This chain links TRBV5-1 with TRBJ1-4, with TRBD1 matching over 8 bases. From germline, CDR1 is SGHRS and CDR2 YFSETQ. V gave up 4 bases and J gave up 0 bases; unmatched junction bases: 2. The CDR3 is 15 residues long.

The chain joins TRBV2 to TRBJ2-4; 7 positions match TRBD1. V was clipped by 4 bases and J by 2 bases; unmatched bases: 5. The CDR3 runs 15 residues. Germline V CDR1 and CDR2: SNHLY, FYNNEI. Here the CDR3 reads CASSVDRITKNIQYF. The DNA of the CDR3 is TGTGCCAGCAGTGTGGACAGGATTACCAAAAACATTCAGTACTTC.